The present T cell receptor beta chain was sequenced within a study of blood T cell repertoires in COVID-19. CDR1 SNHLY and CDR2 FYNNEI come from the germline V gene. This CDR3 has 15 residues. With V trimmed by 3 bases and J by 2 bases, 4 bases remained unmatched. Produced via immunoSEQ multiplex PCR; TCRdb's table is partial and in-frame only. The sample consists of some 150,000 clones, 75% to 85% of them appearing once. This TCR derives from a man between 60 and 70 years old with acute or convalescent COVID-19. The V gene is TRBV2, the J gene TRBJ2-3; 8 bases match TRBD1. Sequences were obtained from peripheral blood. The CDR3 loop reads CASSDPDRATDTQYF. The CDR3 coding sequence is TGTGCCAGCAGTGACCCGGACAGGGCCACAGATACGCAGTATTTT. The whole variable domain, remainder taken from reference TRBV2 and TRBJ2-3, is EPEVTQTPSHQVTQMGQEVILRCVPISNHLYFYWYRQILGQKVEFLVSFYNNEISEKSEIFDDQFSVERPDGSNFTLKIRSTKLEDSAMYFCASSDPDRATDTQYFGPGTRLTVL.